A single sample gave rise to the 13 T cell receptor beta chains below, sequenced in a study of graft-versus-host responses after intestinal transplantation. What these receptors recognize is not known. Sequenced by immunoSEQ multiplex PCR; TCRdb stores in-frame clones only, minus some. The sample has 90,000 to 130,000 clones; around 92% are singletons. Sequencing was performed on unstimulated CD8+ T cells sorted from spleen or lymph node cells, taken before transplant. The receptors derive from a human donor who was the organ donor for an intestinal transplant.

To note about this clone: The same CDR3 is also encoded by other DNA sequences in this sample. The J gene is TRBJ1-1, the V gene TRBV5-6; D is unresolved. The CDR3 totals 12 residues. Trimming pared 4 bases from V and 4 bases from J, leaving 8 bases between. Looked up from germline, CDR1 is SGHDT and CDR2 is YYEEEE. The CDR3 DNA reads TGTGCCAGCAGCCCTGGAGGCACTGAAGCTTTCTTT. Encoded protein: CASSPGGTEAFF.

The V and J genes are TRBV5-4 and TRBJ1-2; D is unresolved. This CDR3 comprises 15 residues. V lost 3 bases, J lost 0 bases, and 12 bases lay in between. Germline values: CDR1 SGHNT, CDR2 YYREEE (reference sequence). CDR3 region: CASSSEDDSNYGYTF. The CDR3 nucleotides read TGTGCCAGCAGCTCGGAGGACGATTCTAACTATGGCTACACCTTC.

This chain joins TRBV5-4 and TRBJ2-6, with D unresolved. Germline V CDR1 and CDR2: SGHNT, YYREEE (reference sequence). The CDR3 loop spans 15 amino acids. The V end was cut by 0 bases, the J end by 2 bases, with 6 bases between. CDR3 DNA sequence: TGTGCCAGCAGCTTGGTAGGTGCTGGGGCCAACGTCCTGACTTTC. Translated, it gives CASSLVGAGANVLTF.

CDR3 residues: CASSYRDRGGNTIYF. CDR3 sequence (DNA): TGTGCCAGCAGTTATCGGGACAGGGGAGGAAACACCATATATTTT. The V call is TRBV28, the J call TRBJ1-3, with 10 bases that match TRBD1. The CDR3 covers 15 residues. Germline V gene data show CDR1 as MDHEN and CDR2 as SYDVKM. After removal of 4 bases from V and 4 bases from J, the junction contained 4 bases not matched to a gene.

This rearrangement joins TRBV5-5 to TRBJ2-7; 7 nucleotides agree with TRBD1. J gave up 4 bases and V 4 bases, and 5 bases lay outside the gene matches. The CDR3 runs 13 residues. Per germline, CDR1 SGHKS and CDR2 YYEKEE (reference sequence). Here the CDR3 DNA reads TGTGCCAGCAGCCCGACAGGGATTTACGAGCAGTACTTC. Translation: CASSPTGIYEQYF.

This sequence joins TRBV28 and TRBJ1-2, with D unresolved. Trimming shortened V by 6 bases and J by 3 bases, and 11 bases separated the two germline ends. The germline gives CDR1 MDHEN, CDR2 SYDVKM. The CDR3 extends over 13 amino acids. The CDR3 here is CASSPMVYYGYTF. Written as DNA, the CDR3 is TGTGCCAGCAGCCCCATGGTCTACTATGGCTACACCTTC.

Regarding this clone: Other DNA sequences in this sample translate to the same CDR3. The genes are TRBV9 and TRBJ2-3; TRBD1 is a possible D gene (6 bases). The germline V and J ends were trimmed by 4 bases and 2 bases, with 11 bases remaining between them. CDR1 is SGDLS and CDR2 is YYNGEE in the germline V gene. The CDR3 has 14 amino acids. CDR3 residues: CASSPWDTTDTQYF. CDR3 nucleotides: TGTGCCAGCAGCCCGTGGGACACCACAGATACGCAGTATTTT.

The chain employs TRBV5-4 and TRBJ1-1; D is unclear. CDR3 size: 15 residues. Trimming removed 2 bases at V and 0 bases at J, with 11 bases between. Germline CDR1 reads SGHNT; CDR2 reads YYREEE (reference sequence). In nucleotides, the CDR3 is TGTGCCAGCAGCTTACGAAGGGAGCTGAACACTGAAGCTTTCTTT. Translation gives CASSLRRELNTEAFF. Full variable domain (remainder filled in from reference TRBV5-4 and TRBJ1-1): ETGVTQSPTHLIKTRGQQVTLRCSSQSGHNTVSWYQQALGQGPQFIFQYYREEENGRGNFPPRFSGLQFPNYSSELNVNALELDDSALYLCASSLRRELNTEAFFGQGTRLTVV.

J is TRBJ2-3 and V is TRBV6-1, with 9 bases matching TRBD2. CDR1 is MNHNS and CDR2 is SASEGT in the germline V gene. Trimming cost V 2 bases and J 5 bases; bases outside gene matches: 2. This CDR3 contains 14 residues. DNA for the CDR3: TGTGCCAGCAGTGAATGGACTAGCGTAGATACGCAGTATTTT. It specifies CASSEWTSVDTQYF.

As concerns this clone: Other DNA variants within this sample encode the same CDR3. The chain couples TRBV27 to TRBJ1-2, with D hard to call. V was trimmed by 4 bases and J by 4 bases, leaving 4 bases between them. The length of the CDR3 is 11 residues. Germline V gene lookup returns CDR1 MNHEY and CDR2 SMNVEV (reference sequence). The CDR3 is CASSSGYGYTF. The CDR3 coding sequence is TGTGCCAGCAGTTCAGGCTATGGCTACACCTTC.

The CDR3 region is CASSGGRVTYNEQFF. The CDR3, as DNA: TGCGCCAGCTCGGGCGGGAGAGTAACCTACAATGAGCAGTTCTTC. The J gene is TRBJ2-1, the V gene TRBV10-2, with 7 bases aligning to TRBD2. V gave up 8 bases and J gave up 2 bases; unmatched junction bases: 9. Germline values: CDR1 WSHSY, CDR2 SAAADI. This CDR3 region has 15 residues.

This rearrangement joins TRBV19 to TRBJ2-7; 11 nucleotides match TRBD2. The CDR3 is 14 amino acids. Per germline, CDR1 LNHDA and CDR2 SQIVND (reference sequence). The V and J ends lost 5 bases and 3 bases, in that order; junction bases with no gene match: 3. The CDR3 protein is CASSAGLAVYEQYF. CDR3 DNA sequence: TGTGCCAGTAGTGCGGGACTAGCGGTCTACGAGCAGTACTTC.

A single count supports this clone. CDR3 region: CASRDGNYEQYF. CDR3 DNA: TGTGCCAGCAGAGACGGGAACTACGAGCAGTACTTC. The chain links TRBV28 to TRBJ2-7; possibly TRBD2 for D (5 bases). The germline gives CDR1 MDHEN, CDR2 SYDVKM. The CDR3 totals 12 residues. The germline V and J ends were trimmed by 6 bases and 3 bases, with 9 bases remaining between them.